This T cell receptor beta chain was sequenced for a study of T cell changes during pregnancy in multiple sclerosis. TCRdb's table, derived via immunoSEQ multiplex PCR, lists solely in-frame clones and lacks some. The table lists about 45,000 clones, about 91% of them singletons, with approximately 2.6% in the top ten. The V gene lost 4 bases and the J gene lost 8 bases, with 16 bases spanning the gap. This CDR3 is built from 14 residues. Germline CDR1 and CDR2: SGDLS and YYNGEE. The origin of this receptor is a female donor with multiple sclerosis, enrolled in a pregnancy study. The material sequenced was CD8+ T cells from peripheral blood mononuclear cells, taken in the second trimester of pregnancy. This chain joins TRBV9 and TRBJ2-1, with D perhaps TRBD2 (5 bases). Here the CDR3 DNA reads TGTGCCAGCAGCCCGTTTTCGGGGTCGGATGAGCAGTTCTTC. Protein product: CASSPFSGSDEQFF.